The T cell receptor (beta chain) described here comes from a study of monozygotic twins with inflammatory bowel disease. Template switching was used to attach UMIs, which incorporated a 6-nucleotide sample barcode. TCRdb reprocessed the 5' RACE reads; each CDR3 protein has one entry and no DNA is given. In total, the table holds approximately 400,000 distinct CDR3 sequences. As for this clonotype: Its antigen is not identified.

Researchers isolated total RNA from whole blood without sorting T cells. General study findings and limits: Data gave no support to a single strong signal or clonotype associated with IBD.

This CDR3 spans 12 amino acids. The germline V gene has CDR1 SEHNR and CDR2 FQNEAQ (reference sequence). The sequence came from a human donor with ulcerative colitis or Crohn's disease, or a healthy co-twin of an affected twin (not recorded which). The sequenced sample consisted of blood. V and J are TRBV7-9 and TRBJ2-1; TCRdb proposes TRBD2, but this gene call is untestable without DNA. The CDR3 sequence is CASSPLREEQFF.